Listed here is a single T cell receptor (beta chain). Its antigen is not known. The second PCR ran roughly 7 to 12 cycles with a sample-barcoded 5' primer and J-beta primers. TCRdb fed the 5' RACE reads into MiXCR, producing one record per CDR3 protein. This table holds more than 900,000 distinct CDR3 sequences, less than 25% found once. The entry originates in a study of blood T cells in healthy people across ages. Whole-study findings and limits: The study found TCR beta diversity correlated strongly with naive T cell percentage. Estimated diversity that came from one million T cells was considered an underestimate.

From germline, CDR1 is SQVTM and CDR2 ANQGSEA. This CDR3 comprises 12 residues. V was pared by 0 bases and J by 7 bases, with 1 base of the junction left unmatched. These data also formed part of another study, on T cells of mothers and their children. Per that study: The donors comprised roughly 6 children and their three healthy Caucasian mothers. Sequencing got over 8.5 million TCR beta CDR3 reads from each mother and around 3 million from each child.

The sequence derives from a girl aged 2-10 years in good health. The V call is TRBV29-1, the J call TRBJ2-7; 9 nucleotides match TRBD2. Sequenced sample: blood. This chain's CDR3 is CSVEEREGEQYF. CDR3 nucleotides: TGCAGCGTTGAAGAGCGGGAGGGGGAGCAGTACTTC.